These 11 T cell receptor beta chains were sequenced from one sample in a study of technical replicates of blood from a few donors. Sequencing used immunoSEQ multiplex PCR; TCRdb keeps in-frame clones, though not all of them. The sample holds around 80,000 clones, less than 99% seen once. Sequencing was carried out using T cells isolated from PBMCs. The receptor set was obtained from a human donor in good health.

Written as DNA, the CDR3 is TGTGCCAGCAGCTCCGGACTAGCGGCCAATGAGCAGTTCTTC. This gives the protein CASSSGLAANEQFF. V gene TRBV7-9 combines with J gene TRBJ2-1, with 10 nucleotides matching TRBD2. The J segment lost 6 bases and the V segment lost 4 bases, leaving 3 bases of the junction unmatched. There are 14 residues in the CDR3. The germline V gene encodes CDR1 SEHNR and CDR2 FQNEAQ (reference sequence). The full variable domain, with the rest looked up from reference TRBV7-9 and TRBJ2-1, is DTGVSQNPRHKITKRGQNVTFRCDPISEHNRLYWYRQTLGQGPEFLTYFQNEAQLEKSRLLSDRFSAERPKGSFSTLEIQRTEQGDSAMYLCASSSGLAANEQFFGPGTRLTVL.

The chain has TRBV19 and TRBJ1-2; the D gene is possibly TRBD1 (6 bases). V was shortened by 6 bases and J by 13 bases, with 18 bases between the two germline ends. This CDR3 is built from 12 residues. CDR1 is LNHDA, CDR2 SQIVND, per germline (reference sequence). The CDR3 sequence is CASSDGWTVCTF. The DNA of the CDR3 is TGTGCCAGTAGCGATGGTTGGACAGTTTGCACCTTC.

The gene calls are TRBV6-5 and TRBJ2-7; TRBD2 might be the D (5 bases). V gave up 3 bases and J gave up 3 bases, with 15 bases separating them. The CDR3 has 15 residues. From germline, CDR1 is MNHEY and CDR2 SVGAGI. CDR3 bases: TGTGCCAGCAGTTATCTTGGGGAGAAACGCTACGAGCAGTACTTC. It codes for CASSYLGEKRYEQYF.

The genes are TRBV19 and TRBJ1-1, with a tentative D call TRBD1 (5 bases). The V and J ends lost 4 bases and 3 bases respectively, with 6 bases between them. Germline CDR1 reads LNHDA; CDR2 reads SQIVND (reference sequence). The CDR3 covers 12 residues. CDR3 sequence: CASSSRDTEAFF. The CDR3 DNA follows: TGTGCCAGTAGTAGCAGGGACACTGAAGCTTTCTTT.

The rearrangement links TRBV6-5 to TRBJ1-1, with 7 bases matching TRBD1. Germline CDR1 reads MNHEY; CDR2 reads SVGAGI. Trimming at V came to 4 bases and at J to 8 bases, leaving 10 bases not matched to a gene. This CDR3 region has 14 residues. The CDR3 reads CASSSPKRQGEAFF. The CDR3 DNA sequence: TGTGCCAGCAGTTCCCCCAAAAGACAGGGAGAAGCTTTCTTT.

This sequence joins TRBV7-9 and TRBJ2-7; TRBD1 matches 8 bases. Trimming at V came to 3 bases and at J to 6 bases, leaving 10 bases not matched to a gene. The V gene's germline CDR1 is SEHNR and CDR2 FQNEAQ (reference sequence). This CDR3 has 15 amino acids. This CDR3 reads CASSLLGDRRAEQYF. For the CDR3, the DNA is TGTGCCAGCAGCTTGTTAGGGGACAGGAGAGCCGAGCAGTACTTC.

Concerning this clone itself: The germline gene is not matched at one end of the junction; a read error may be the cause. The genes are TRBV7-7 and TRBJ2-7; TRBD2 might be the D (6 bases). Germline V gene data show CDR1 as SSHAT and CDR2 as FNYEAQ (reference sequence). The CDR3 has 15 amino acids. The DNA of the CDR3 is TGTGCTAGCAGCGCCGAAGCAGGGACTTGGGGGGAGCAGTACTTC. Protein sequence: CASSAEAGTWGEQYF.

The chain couples TRBV29-1 to TRBJ2-3; TRBD2 is a possible D gene (6 bases). CDR3 length: 14 amino acids. Germline CDR1 and CDR2: SQVTM and ANQGSEA. Trimming took 7 bases from V and 1 from J, leaving 15 bases between them. CDR3 residues: CSAEGTPRTDTQYF. Here the CDR3 DNA reads TGCAGCGCTGAGGGGACTCCACGCACAGATACGCAGTATTTT.

For the CDR3, the DNA is TGTGCCACCGGGGCGGGACTAGCGGGATACGAGCAGTACTTC. Amino acid sequence: CATGAGLAGYEQYF. J is TRBJ2-7 and V is TRBV10-3; 13 bases map to TRBD2. In germline, CDR1 is ENHRY, CDR2 SYGVKD. V lost 10 bases and J lost 4; bases outside the gene matches: 7. The CDR3 runs to 14 residues.

This clone was detected once. The chain links TRBV27 to TRBJ2-5, with D perhaps matching TRBD2 (5 bases). The V gene's germline CDR1 is MNHEY and CDR2 SMNVEV (reference sequence). The CDR3 runs to 14 residues. Trimming shortened V by 6 bases and J by 2 bases, and 13 bases separated the two germline ends. The CDR3 DNA sequence: TGTGCCAGCAGCCAGCGGACGCGACAAGAGACCCAGTACTTC. Encoded protein: CASSQRTRQETQYF.

The CDR3 DNA is TGTGCCACTACAAAATTAGGGGGCGCAGAGACCCAGTACTTC. Translating it yields CATTKLGGAETQYF. The genes are TRBV10-3 and TRBJ2-5, with TRBD1 identical over 7 bases. Losses at the gene ends were 10 bases for V and 4 bases for J; bases not matched to a gene: 12. The CDR3 length is 14 residues. Per germline, CDR1 ENHRY and CDR2 SYGVKD.